The rows below give T cell receptor beta chains drawn from one sample of a study of vaccination and CD4 T cells after COVID-19. No antigen is known for these receptors. TCRdb processed the PCR reads anew with MiXCR; each CDR3 protein has one entry. The sample lists about 5,600 distinct CDR3 sequences, approximately 40% seen once, with roughly a third in the top ten. Sequences were obtained from CD4+ T cells from blood, cultured in vitro. These receptors originate from a human donor in good health. Each CDR3 is given with its conserved first and last residue. The D gene is left open where the match is weak. The size entry is marked missing in some rows and otherwise reads once, few, many or a size class.

V gene: TRBV6-5
clone size: few
D gene: -
J gene: TRBJ1-5
CDR3 protein: CASSYSRSHQPQHF
CDR3 DNA: TGTGCCAGCAGTTACTCAAGGAGTCATCAGCCCCAGCATTTT

V gene: TRBV5-1
clone size: -
D gene: -
J gene: TRBJ2-3
CDR3 protein: CASSKGPTTDTQYF
CDR3 DNA: TGCGCCAGCAGCAAGGGACCCACCACAGATACGCAGTATTTT

V gene: TRBV7-2
clone size: large
D gene: -
J gene: TRBJ1-1
CDR3 protein: CARDRRETNTEAFF
CDR3 DNA: TGTGCCCGAGACCGGAGGGAAACGAACACTGAAGCTTTCTTT

V gene: TRBV10-1
clone size: few
D gene: -
J gene: TRBJ1-2
CDR3 protein: CASSDGTANYGYTF
CDR3 DNA: TGCGCCAGCAGTGACGGTACGGCAAACTATGGCTACACCTTC

V gene: TRBV20-1
clone size: -
D gene: -
J gene: TRBJ2-4
CDR3 protein: CSARVGASNIQYF
CDR3 DNA: TGCAGTGCTAGAGTGGGGGCCTCTAACATTCAGTACTTC

V gene: TRBV4-2
clone size: -
D gene: -
J gene: TRBJ1-1
CDR3 protein: CASSQSTGRNTEAFF
CDR3 DNA: TGTGCCAGCAGCCAATCTACAGGGAGGAACACTGAAGCTTTCTTT

V gene: TRBV5-1
clone size: -
D gene: TRBD1
J gene: TRBJ2-7
CDR3 protein: CASSLDGTGGPYEQYF
CDR3 DNA: TGCGCCAGCAGCCTGGACGGGACAGGGGGTCCCTACGAGCAGTACTTC

V gene: TRBV7-9
clone size: large
D gene: -
J gene: TRBJ1-5
CDR3 protein: CASSSGTNQPQHF
CDR3 DNA: TGTGCCAGCAGCTCCGGGACAAATCAGCCCCAGCATTTT

V gene: TRBV20-1
clone size: few
D gene: -
J gene: TRBJ2-2
CDR3 protein: CSAAGLLNTGELFF
CDR3 DNA: TGCAGTGCCGCGGGACTGCTGAACACCGGGGAGCTGTTTTTT

V gene: TRBV4-2
clone size: few
D gene: -
J gene: TRBJ1-6
CDR3 protein: CASSQEGRLSYNSPLHF
CDR3 DNA: TGTGCCAGCAGCCAAGAAGGGCGACTCTCCTATAATTCACCCCTCCACTTT

V gene: TRBV20-1
clone size: few
D gene: -
J gene: TRBJ1-1
CDR3 protein: CSALRYTEAFF
CDR3 DNA: TGCAGTGCGTTGCGGTACACTGAAGCTTTCTTT

V gene: TRBV6-1
clone size: -
D gene: TRBD1
J gene: TRBJ1-5
CDR3 protein: CASRTGQGQPQHF
CDR3 DNA: TGTGCCAGCAGGACGGGACAGGGTCAGCCCCAGCATTTT

V gene: TRBV9
clone size: -
D gene: TRBD2
J gene: TRBJ2-5
CDR3 protein: CASSVGASGGAVETQYF
CDR3 DNA: TGTGCCAGCAGCGTAGGGGCTAGCGGGGGGGCCGTGGAGACCCAGTACTTC

V gene: TRBV6-1
clone size: -
D gene: -
J gene: TRBJ1-5
CDR3 protein: CASSAENQPQHF
CDR3 DNA: TGTGCCAGCAGCGCGGAGAATCAGCCCCAGCATTTT

V gene: TRBV29-1
clone size: -
D gene: -
J gene: TRBJ2-7
CDR3 protein: CSVGGGAYEQYF
CDR3 DNA: TGCAGCGTTGGGGGTGGGGCGTACGAGCAGTACTTC

V gene: TRBV5-1
clone size: -
D gene: -
J gene: TRBJ1-6
CDR3 protein: CASSREEGDSPLHF
CDR3 DNA: TGCGCCAGCAGCAGGGAAGAAGGGGATTCACCCCTCCACTTT

V gene: TRBV5-8
clone size: -
D gene: -
J gene: TRBJ2-3
CDR3 protein: CASSRPPTDTQYF
CDR3 DNA: TGTGCCAGCAGCCGTCCTCCCACAGATACGCAGTATTTT